This T cell receptor beta chain was profiled in a study of neoadjuvant nivolumab and ipilimumab in lung cancer. The trim removed 1 base at V and 4 bases at J, leaving 5 bases unmatched. Germline V gene data show CDR1 as SGHVS and CDR2 as FQNEAQ. This CDR3 spans 16 amino acids. Method: immunoSEQ multiplex PCR; TCRdb's copy keeps in-frame clones and lacks some. This table has fewer than 7,500 clones, approximately 89% appearing once. The sequence derives from an adult with non-small cell lung cancer. This chain uses TRBV7-8 with TRBJ2-5, with 11 bases matching TRBD1. The sequencing here drew on tumor tissue, taken after neoadjuvant nivolumab, alone or with ipilimumab, at or shortly before surgery. This CDR3 is CASSLDTGTGGETQYF. In DNA form, the CDR3 reads TGTGCCAGCAGCTTAGACACCGGGACAGGGGGAGAGACCCAGTACTTC.